Below, one T cell receptor beta chain is given with its context. TCRdb's copy holds only in-frame clones and misses some; the assay was immunoSEQ multiplex PCR. The sample contains about 420,000 clones, 70% to 90% of which appear only once. There are 18 residues in the CDR3. Germline V gives CDR1 SEHNR, CDR2 FQNEAQ (reference sequence). J was trimmed by 7 bases and V by 2 bases; bases with no gene match: 16. This sample stems from a study of blood T cell repertoires in COVID-19. Study-level information: The samples span acute and convalescent COVID-19 from the United States, Italy and Spain. In each case, the material was cDNA or gDNA derived from T cells, B-cell-depleted T cells, or PBMCs.

The source material was peripheral blood. This sequence joins TRBV7-9 and TRBJ2-1, with 8 bases identical to TRBD2. The sequence was obtained from a young man with COVID-19, enrolled during active disease. The DNA of the CDR3 is TGTGCCAGCAGCTTAATCGGAGGCGGGAGGTCCCGGGTGAATGAGCAGTTCTTC. Translating gives CASSLIGGGRSRVNEQFF.